This T cell receptor beta chain was obtained from a study of CXCR3-negative and CXCR3-positive naive CD8 T cells. This CDR3 spans 15 amino acids. Germline lookup yields CDR1 SNHLY and CDR2 FYNNEI. Researchers prepared the TRB cDNA libraries using 5' RACE with UMI labels. Reanalyzing the 5' RACE reads, TCRdb keeps one entry per CDR3 protein, without DNA. This sample's clone table lists about 48,000 distinct CDR3 sequences. The study's findings and limits: Memory cells showed distinct TRBV-TRBJ patterns, while the two naive subsets matched.

CD8+ T cell subsets were each sorted in triplicate, over 250,000 cells apiece. In the case of this clonotype: Its antigen is as yet unknown.

The sequenced sample was memory CD8+ T cells from blood. This chain links TRBV2 with TRBJ1-1. This clonotype was obtained from a human donor in good health. Some clones in this sample may be carry-over from other donors' samples. The CDR3 protein is CASSFLQTEGTEAFF.